These 12 T cell receptor beta chains share one sample of origin, sequenced in a study of blood T cell repertoires in COVID-19 (dated by TCRdb to about 2020). The library was built by means of the immunoSEQ multiplex PCR assay. TCRdb's version of the immuneACCESS table is confined to in-frame rearrangements and falls short of the full clone set. An unresolved V gene accounts for under half of the shortfall where checked; the remainder is of unknown origin. Within this sample are fewer than 70,000 clones, with around 86% of them counted one time only. Of the sample, approximately 1.5% is held by the ten largest clones. The specimen was peripheral blood. These receptors came from a woman aged 55-70 years with acute or convalescent COVID-19.

The chain is built from TRBV11-2 and TRBJ2-5, with TRBD2 identical over 8 bases. The germline CDR1 and CDR2 sequences are SGHAT and FQNNGV. J gave up 4 bases and V 5 bases, and 6 bases lay outside the gene matches. There are 14 residues in the CDR3. As DNA, the CDR3 is TGTGCCAGCAGCCGGGGGGGCGGATTAGAGACCCAGTACTTC. It is translated as CASSRGGGLETQYF.

The chain joins TRBV2 to TRBJ2-7, with 7 bases that match TRBD2. Germline CDR1 and CDR2: SNHLY and FYNNEI. The CDR3 covers 12 residues. After removal of 10 bases from V and 2 bases from J, the junction contained 5 bases not matched to a gene. The CDR3: CAISGGPYEQYF. The DNA of the CDR3 is TGTGCCATTTCGGGAGGACCCTACGAGCAGTACTTC.

The sample holds one count of this clone. J is TRBJ1-6 and V is TRBV27; no definite D call. The CDR3 length is 17 residues. Germline lookup yields CDR1 MNHEY and CDR2 SMNVEV (reference sequence). V was shortened by 5 bases and J by 7 bases, with 21 bases between the two germline ends. The CDR3 protein is CASSDPSERGWNSPLHF. The CDR3 DNA is TGTGCCAGCAGTGACCCCTCGGAGCGGGGATGGAATTCACCCCTCCACTTT.

The chain is built from TRBV5-6 and TRBJ1-1; no clear D. CDR1 SGHDT and CDR2 YYEEEE come from the germline V gene. The CDR3 runs 13 residues. Trimming took off 3 bases at V and 3 bases at J, with 9 bases between the two ends. CDR3 in DNA: TGTGCCAGCAGCTCACAAGTTTACACTGAAGCTTTCTTT. Its translation is CASSSQVYTEAFF. The full variable domain, its missing parts supplied by reference TRBV5-6 and TRBJ1-1, is DAGVTQSPTHLIKTRGQQVTLRCSPKSGHDTVSWYQQALGQGPQFIFQYYEEEERQRGNFPDRFSGHQFPNYSSELNVNALLLGDSALYLCASSSQVYTEAFFGQGTRLTVV.

V usage is TRBV4-1 and J usage is TRBJ1-4, with D possibly TRBD1 on 5 matching bases. The CDR3 has 16 residues. From germline, CDR1 is MGHRA and CDR2 YSYEKL. Trimming took off 4 bases at V and 6 bases at J, with 18 bases between the two ends. The CDR3 nucleotides read TGCGCCAGCAGCCTCAGATGGGGGGGAGGTGATGAAAAACTGTTTTTT. It specifies CASSLRWGGGDEKLFF.

The chain combines TRBV7-8 with TRBJ2-7, with 15 bases that match TRBD2. Per the germline V gene, CDR1 is SGHVS and CDR2 is FQNEAQ. V trimming: 3 bases; J trimming: 5 bases; junction bases outside the gene matches: 5. CDR3 size: 16 residues. CDR3 nucleotides: TGTGCCAGCAGCTTTGGGACTAGCGGGAGGACCCACGAGCAGTACTTC. This gives the protein CASSFGTSGRTHEQYF.

The table lists this clone with a count of one. The chain recombines TRBV19 with TRBJ1-2, with 7 positions matching TRBD1. The J segment lost 4 bases and the V segment lost 1 base, leaving 12 bases of the junction unmatched. Germline-derived CDR1 and CDR2 are LNHDA and SQIVND (reference sequence). The CDR3 is 17 amino acids. CDR3 sequence (DNA): TGTGCCAGTAGTATAGCCAGGGGGAAAGTTTTGTCCTATGGCTACACCTTC. Translated: CASSIARGKVLSYGYTF.

The sample holds one count of this clone. The CDR3 region has the DNA TGTGCCAGCAGCCCTTCTAGCTCCCATGAGCAGTTCTTC. Amino acids: CASSPSSSHEQFF. This rearrangement joins TRBV3-1 (or the pseudogene TRBV3-2) to TRBJ2-1; D perhaps matches TRBD2 (5 bases). The CDR3 has 13 residues. CDR1 is LGHDT and CDR2 is YNNKEL in the germline V gene (reference sequence). The ends were cut back, 4 bases at V and 8 bases at J, with 12 bases in the middle.

The chain carries TRBV19 and TRBJ1-3, with D perhaps TRBD1 (6 bases). The CDR3 spans 15 residues. Germline CDR1 LNHDA, CDR2 SQIVND (reference sequence). V dropped 6 bases and J dropped 2 bases, with 14 bases sitting between them. The CDR3 coding sequence is TGTGCCAGTAGCCCGGACAGCACGGCTGGAAACACCATATATTTT. Protein product: CASSPDSTAGNTIYF.

The chain has TRBV19 and TRBJ2-7, with 8 bases that match TRBD2. The CDR3 length is 15 residues. CDR1 and CDR2 (germline): LNHDA, SQIVND (reference sequence). The V gene end was trimmed by 4 bases and the J gene end by 4 bases; junction bases not matched to a gene: 9. CDR3 region: CASSRSAGASYEQYF. CDR3 DNA sequence: TGTGCCAGTAGTAGATCAGCGGGAGCGTCATACGAGCAGTACTTC.

The chain links TRBV28 to TRBJ1-1; D not certain. The germline CDR1 and CDR2 sequences are MDHEN and SYDVKM. This CDR3 is built from 12 residues. Trimming pared 1 base from V and 6 bases from J, leaving 6 bases between. Written as DNA, the CDR3 is TGTGCCAGCAGTTTATTTCCGGCTGAAGCTTTCTTT. This codes for CASSLFPAEAFF.

The chain is built from TRBV7-2 and TRBJ2-2, with 11 bases matching TRBD2. Germline values: CDR1 SGHTA, CDR2 FQGNSA. Germline trimming cut 8 bases from V and 0 bases from J; bases unmatched to any gene: 2. The CDR3 totals 15 residues. As DNA, the CDR3 is TGTGCCAGCCGACTAGCGGGGACGAACACCGGGGAGCTGTTTTTT. The encoded protein is CASRLAGTNTGELFF.